These 16 T cell receptor beta chains came from one sample sequenced in a study of naive and memory T cell subsets. Ligated cDNA underwent four rounds of PCR with nested alpha and beta constant region primers and SP2. Using its own MiXCR run on the UMI-ligation and nested PCR reads, TCRdb lists one record per CDR3 protein. The data contain 37,000 or so distinct CDR3 sequences, 9.5% to 11% of them singletons. The treatment here: skin biopsy from PPD injection site in Mantoux-positive individual. A UMI-containing oligonucleotide was joined by 3' ligation to the TCR cDNA template. The sequences come from skin, collected from a tuberculin skin test site. Source of these receptors: an adult in good health.

The genes are TRBV4-1 and TRBJ2-7; 11 bases are a match to TRBD2. Germline V lookup: CDR1 MGHRA, CDR2 YSYEKL. CDR3 length equals 13 residues. Unmatched junction bases numbered 0, after V lost 3 bases and J lost 5 bases. The DNA of the CDR3 is TGCGCCAGCAGCCAGGGACTAGCGGACGAGCAGTACTTC. It yields the protein CASSQGLADEQYF.

At least ten counts were recorded for this clonotype. The DNA for the CDR3 is TGCGCCAGCAGCCTGGGACAGGGAAATGAGGAGCAGTTCTTC. It codes for CASSLGQGNEEQFF. The chain carries TRBV5-1 and TRBJ2-1; 9 positions agree with TRBD1. The CDR3 length is 14 residues. Germline trimming cut 4 bases from V and 10 bases from J; bases unmatched to any gene: 9. Per the germline V gene, CDR1 is SGHRS and CDR2 is YFSETQ.

This chain links TRBV11-2 with TRBJ1-1, with unresolved D. This CDR3 has 13 amino acids. Trimming pared 3 bases from V and 6 bases from J, leaving 11 bases between. The V gene's germline CDR1 is SGHAT and CDR2 FQNNGV. CDR3 in amino acids: CASSLVAGPEAFF. CDR3 nucleotide sequence: TGTGCCAGCAGCTTGGTGGCAGGCCCTGAAGCTTTCTTT.

This clonotype is medium-sized in the sample. The rearrangement links TRBV29-1 to TRBJ1-1, with 8 bases that match TRBD1. V lost 6 bases and J lost 1; bases outside the gene matches: 4. The CDR3 runs 13 residues. The V gene's germline CDR1 is SQVTM and CDR2 ANQGSEA. The DNA of the CDR3 is TGCAGCGTCGACAGGGGTCAGAACACTGAAGCTTTCTTT. Translating gives CSVDRGQNTEAFF.

This clonotype was detected ten times or more. The chain joins TRBV25-1 to TRBJ2-1, with D possibly TRBD1 on 5 matching bases. Germline V CDR1 and CDR2: MGHDK, SYGVNS. V gave up 8 bases and J gave up 6 bases, with 14 bases separating them. The CDR3 contains 13 residues. CDR3 loop: CASAGMGANEQFF. The DNA for the CDR3 is TGTGCCAGCGCAGGGATGGGTGCCAATGAGCAGTTCTTC.

In its sample, this clonotype was seen a few times. The genes are TRBV28 and TRBJ1-1; 11 bases fit TRBD1. Trimming cost V 6 bases and J 3 bases; bases outside gene matches: 3. CDR1 and CDR2 (germline): MDHEN, SYDVKM. CDR3 length: 14 residues. CDR3 loop: CASRTGQGDTEAFF. The DNA for the CDR3 is TGTGCCAGCAGGACGGGACAGGGGGACACTGAAGCTTTCTTT.

By frequency in the sample, this clonotype is medium-sized. The chain is built from TRBV20-1 and TRBJ2-4, with 7 nucleotides matching TRBD2. J was trimmed by 0 bases and V by 5 bases; bases with no gene match: 1. CDR3 length: 13 residues. Looked up from germline, CDR1 is DFQATT and CDR2 is SNEGSKA (reference sequence). The CDR3 sequence: CSAGGGAKNIQYF. The CDR3 region has the DNA TGCAGTGCTGGGGGGGGAGCCAAAAACATTCAGTACTTC.

This clonotype was seen ten or more times. The rearrangement uses TRBV24-1 and TRBJ2-4; 9 bases match TRBD1. Germline CDR1 KGHDR, CDR2 SFDVKD. V was pared by 7 bases and J by 4 bases, with 4 bases of the junction left unmatched. This CDR3 spans 14 amino acids. CDR3 DNA sequence: TGTGCCACCAGCCCCGGGACAGGGAAAAACATTCAGTACTTC. This encodes CATSPGTGKNIQYF.

The chain links TRBV20-1 to TRBJ2-3; TRBD2 is a possible D gene (5 bases). The CDR3 is 14 amino acids. CDR1 is DFQATT, CDR2 SNEGSKA, per germline (reference sequence). The V and J ends lost 7 bases and 4 bases respectively, with 18 bases between them. The CDR3: CSVPPGEQPDTQYF. CDR3 sequence (DNA): TGCAGTGTTCCCCCCGGGGAGCAGCCAGATACGCAGTATTTT.

This chain uses TRBV28 with TRBJ2-3; the match to TRBD1 covers 10 bases. This CDR3 is built from 17 residues. With V trimmed by 6 bases and J by 3 bases, 12 bases remained unmatched. From germline, CDR1 is MDHEN and CDR2 SYDVKM. The CDR3 here is CASRPDRGREMTDTQYF. The CDR3 DNA is TGTGCCAGCAGACCCGACAGGGGGCGTGAGATGACAGATACGCAGTATTTT.

Regarding this clonotype: The germline gene is not matched at one end of the junction; a read error may be the cause. The V gene is TRBV18, the J gene TRBJ1-2; tentatively, D is TRBD1 (6 bases). Germline V lookup: CDR1 KGHSH, CDR2 LQKENI. The CDR3 consists of 14 residues. CDR3 residues: CANSLRTENYGDTF. The CDR3 DNA sequence: TGTGCCAACTCACTAAGGACAGAGAACTATGGCGACACCTTC.

This clonotype showed up many times. The CDR3 bases are TGTGCCAGCAGTCCCCCCTGGGGACAGGATATGGACGAGCAGTACTTC. Amino acid sequence: CASSPPWGQDMDEQYF. V and J are TRBV27 and TRBJ2-7; 8 bases match TRBD1. J lost 5 bases, V lost 5 bases, and 14 bases had no gene match. This CDR3 region has 16 residues. CDR1 is MNHEY and CDR2 is SMNVEV in the germline V gene (reference sequence).

This rearrangement joins TRBV5-1 to TRBJ2-2; TRBD2 might be the D (6 bases). The CDR3 loop spans 14 amino acids. Per germline, CDR1 SGHRS and CDR2 YFSETQ. Trimming shortened V by 4 bases and J by 6 bases, and 13 bases separated the two germline ends. CDR3 loop: CASSLTSRSGELFF. The CDR3 region has the DNA TGCGCCAGCAGCCTTACTAGCCGGTCCGGGGAGCTGTTTTTT.

Ten or more counts support this clonotype. This rearrangement joins TRBV28 to TRBJ2-7, with 10 nucleotides matching TRBD1. The CDR3 covers 14 residues. Trimming cost V 5 bases and J 6 bases; bases outside gene matches: 7. Looked up from germline, CDR1 is MDHEN and CDR2 is SYDVKM. The CDR3 loop is CASSPGDRGREQYF. As DNA, the CDR3 is TGTGCCAGCAGTCCCGGGGACAGGGGACGCGAGCAGTACTTC.

This clonotype was counted at least ten times. The rearrangement links TRBV7-2 to TRBJ2-1, with no clear D. Germline CDR1 and CDR2: SGHTA and FQGNSA. The CDR3 extends over 13 amino acids. Trimming took off 5 bases at V and 2 bases at J, with 7 bases between the two ends. This CDR3 is CASSTRAYNEQFF. DNA of the CDR3: TGTGCCAGCAGCACAAGAGCCTACAATGAGCAGTTCTTC.

This clonotype was counted ten times or more. The V gene is TRBV7-2, the J gene TRBJ2-7, with D hard to call. Germline V gene sequence: CDR1 SGHTA, CDR2 FQGNSA. V was shortened by 3 bases and J by 1 base, with 7 bases between the two germline ends. CDR3 length equals 13 residues. This CDR3 is CASSFGGSYEQYF. CDR3 sequence (DNA): TGTGCCAGCAGCTTTGGCGGTTCCTACGAGCAGTACTTC.